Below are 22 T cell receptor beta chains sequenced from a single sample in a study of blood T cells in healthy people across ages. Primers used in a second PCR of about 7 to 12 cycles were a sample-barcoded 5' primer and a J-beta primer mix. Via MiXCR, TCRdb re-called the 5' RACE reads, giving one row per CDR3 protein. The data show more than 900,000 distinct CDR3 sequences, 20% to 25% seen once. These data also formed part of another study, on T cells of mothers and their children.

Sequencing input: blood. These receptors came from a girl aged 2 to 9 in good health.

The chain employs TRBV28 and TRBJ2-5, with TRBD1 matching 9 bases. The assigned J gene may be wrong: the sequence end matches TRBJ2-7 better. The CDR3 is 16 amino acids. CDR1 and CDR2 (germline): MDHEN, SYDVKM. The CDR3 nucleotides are TGTGCCAGCAGTTTCTTACGCCGGGACAGGGCGTACGAGCAGTACTTC. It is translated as CASSFLRRDRAYEQYF.

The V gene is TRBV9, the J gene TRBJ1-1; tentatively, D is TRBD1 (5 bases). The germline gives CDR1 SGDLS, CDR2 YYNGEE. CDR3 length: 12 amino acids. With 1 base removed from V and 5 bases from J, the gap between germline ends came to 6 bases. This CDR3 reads CASSVQGTEAFF. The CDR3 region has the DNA TGTGCCAGCAGCGTACAGGGAACTGAAGCTTTCTTT.

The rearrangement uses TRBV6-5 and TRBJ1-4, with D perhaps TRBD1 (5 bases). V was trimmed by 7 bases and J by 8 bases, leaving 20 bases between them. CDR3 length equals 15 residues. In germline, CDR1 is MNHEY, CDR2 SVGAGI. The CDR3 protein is CASKNNLDRREKLFF. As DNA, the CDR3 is TGTGCCAGCAAGAACAACTTAGACAGACGGGAAAAACTGTTTTTT.

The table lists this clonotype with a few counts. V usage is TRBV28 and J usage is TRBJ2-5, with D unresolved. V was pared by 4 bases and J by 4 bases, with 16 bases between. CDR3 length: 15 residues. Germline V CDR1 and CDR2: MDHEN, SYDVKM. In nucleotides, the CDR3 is TGTGCCAGCAGTTCTAGTAGCCGGGTTCGAGAGACCCAGTACTTC. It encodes CASSSSSRVRETQYF.

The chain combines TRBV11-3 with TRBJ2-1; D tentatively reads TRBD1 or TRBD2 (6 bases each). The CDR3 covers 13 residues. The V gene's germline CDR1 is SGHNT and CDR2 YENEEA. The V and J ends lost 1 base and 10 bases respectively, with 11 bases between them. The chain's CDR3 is CASSLGQGREQFF. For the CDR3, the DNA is TGTGCCAGCAGCTTAGGGCAGGGGAGGGAGCAGTTCTTC.

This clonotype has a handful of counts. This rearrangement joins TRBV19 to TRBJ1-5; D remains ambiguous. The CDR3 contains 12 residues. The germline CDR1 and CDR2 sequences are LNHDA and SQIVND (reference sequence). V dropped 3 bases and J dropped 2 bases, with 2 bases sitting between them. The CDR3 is CASSMGNQPQHF. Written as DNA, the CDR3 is TGTGCCAGTAGTATGGGCAATCAGCCCCAGCATTTT.

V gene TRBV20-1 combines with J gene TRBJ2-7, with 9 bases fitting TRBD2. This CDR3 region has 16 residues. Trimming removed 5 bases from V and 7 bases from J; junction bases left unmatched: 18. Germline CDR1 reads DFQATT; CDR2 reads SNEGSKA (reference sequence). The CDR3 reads CSAPGHLAGKGREQYF. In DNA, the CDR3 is TGCAGTGCTCCAGGCCACCTAGCGGGAAAGGGGAGGGAGCAGTACTTC.

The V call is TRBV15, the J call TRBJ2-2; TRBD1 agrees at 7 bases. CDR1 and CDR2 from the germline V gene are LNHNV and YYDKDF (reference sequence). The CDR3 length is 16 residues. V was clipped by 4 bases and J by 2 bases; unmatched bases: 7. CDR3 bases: TGTGCCACCAGCACCTATGACAGGGCCAACACCGGGGAGCTGTTTTTT. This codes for CATSTYDRANTGELFF.

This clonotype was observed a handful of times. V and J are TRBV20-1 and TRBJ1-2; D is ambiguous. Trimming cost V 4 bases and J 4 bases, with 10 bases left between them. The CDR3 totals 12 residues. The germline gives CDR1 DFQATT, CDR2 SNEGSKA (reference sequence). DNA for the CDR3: TGCAGTGCTAAGACTCCTAGCTATGGCTACACCTTC. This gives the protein CSAKTPSYGYTF.

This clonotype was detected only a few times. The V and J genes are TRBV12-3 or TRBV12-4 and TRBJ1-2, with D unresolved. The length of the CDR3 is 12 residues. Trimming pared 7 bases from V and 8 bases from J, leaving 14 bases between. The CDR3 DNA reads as TGTGCCAGCACCTCCGGGTCCGGAGGCTACACCTTC. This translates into CASTSGSGGYTF.

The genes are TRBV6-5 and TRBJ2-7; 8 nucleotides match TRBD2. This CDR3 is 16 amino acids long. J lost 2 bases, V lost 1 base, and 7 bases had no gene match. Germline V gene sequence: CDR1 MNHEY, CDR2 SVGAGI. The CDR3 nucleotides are TGTGCCAGCAGTTACTACACTAGCGGTAACACCTACGAGCAGTACTTC. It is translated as CASSYYTSGNTYEQYF.

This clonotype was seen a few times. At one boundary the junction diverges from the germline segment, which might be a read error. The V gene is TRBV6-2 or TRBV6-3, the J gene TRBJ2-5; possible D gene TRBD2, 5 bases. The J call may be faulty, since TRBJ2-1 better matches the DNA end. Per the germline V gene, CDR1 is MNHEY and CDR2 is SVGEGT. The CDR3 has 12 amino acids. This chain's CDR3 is CAGRHDYWEQFF. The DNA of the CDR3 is TGTGCCGGCAGACACGACTATTGGGAGCAGTTCTTC.

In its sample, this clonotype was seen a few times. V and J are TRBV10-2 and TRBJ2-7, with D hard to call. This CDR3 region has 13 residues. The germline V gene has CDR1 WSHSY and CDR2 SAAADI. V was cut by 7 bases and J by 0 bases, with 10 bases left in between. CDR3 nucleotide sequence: TGCGCCAGCATAGAAGGCCACTCCTACGAGCAGTACTTC. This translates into CASIEGHSYEQYF.

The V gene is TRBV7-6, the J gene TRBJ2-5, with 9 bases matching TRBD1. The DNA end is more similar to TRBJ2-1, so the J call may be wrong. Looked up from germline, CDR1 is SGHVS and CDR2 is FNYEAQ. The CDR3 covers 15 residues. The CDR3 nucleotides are TGTGCCAGCAGCTACTCCGGGACAGGGATGGATGAGCAGTTCTTC. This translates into CASSYSGTGMDEQFF.

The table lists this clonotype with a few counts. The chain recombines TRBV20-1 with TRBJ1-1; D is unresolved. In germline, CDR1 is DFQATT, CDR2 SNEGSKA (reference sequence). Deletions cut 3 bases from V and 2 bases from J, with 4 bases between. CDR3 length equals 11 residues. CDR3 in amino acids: CSARSNTEAFF. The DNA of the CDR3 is TGCAGTGCTAGGAGTAACACTGAAGCTTTCTTT.

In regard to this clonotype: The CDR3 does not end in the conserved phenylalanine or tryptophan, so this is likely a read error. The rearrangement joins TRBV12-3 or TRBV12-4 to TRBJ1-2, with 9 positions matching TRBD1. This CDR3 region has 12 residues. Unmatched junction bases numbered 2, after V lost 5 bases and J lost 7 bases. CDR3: CASSTGGLGYTL. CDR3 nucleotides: TGTGCCAGCAGTACAGGGGGCCTTGGCTACACCCTC.

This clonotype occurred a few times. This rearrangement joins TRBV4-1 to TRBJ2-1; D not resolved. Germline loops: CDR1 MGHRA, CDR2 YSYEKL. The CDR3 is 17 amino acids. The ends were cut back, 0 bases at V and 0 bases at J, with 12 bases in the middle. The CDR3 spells CASSQDFGVSSYNEQFF. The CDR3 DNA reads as TGCGCCAGCAGCCAAGATTTCGGAGTGAGCTCCTACAATGAGCAGTTCTTC.

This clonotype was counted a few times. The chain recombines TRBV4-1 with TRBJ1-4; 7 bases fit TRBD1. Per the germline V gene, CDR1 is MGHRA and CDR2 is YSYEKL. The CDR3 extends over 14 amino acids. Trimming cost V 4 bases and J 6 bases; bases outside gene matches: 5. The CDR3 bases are TGCGCCAGCAGCCTATCACAGGGGTATGAAAAACTGTTTTTT. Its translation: CASSLSQGYEKLFF.

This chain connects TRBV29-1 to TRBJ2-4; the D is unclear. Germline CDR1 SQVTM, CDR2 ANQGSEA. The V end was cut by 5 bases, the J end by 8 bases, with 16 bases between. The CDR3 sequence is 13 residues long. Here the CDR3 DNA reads TGCAGCGTTACAGACTCCAAGCTAGACATTCAGTACTTC. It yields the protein CSVTDSKLDIQYF.

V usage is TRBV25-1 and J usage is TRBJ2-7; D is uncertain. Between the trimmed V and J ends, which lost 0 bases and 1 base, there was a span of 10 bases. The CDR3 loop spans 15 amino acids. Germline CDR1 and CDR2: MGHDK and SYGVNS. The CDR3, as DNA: TGTGCCAGCAGTGAATATTTTACCGAATCCTACGAGCAGTACTTC. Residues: CASSEYFTESYEQYF.

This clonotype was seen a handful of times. CDR3 amino acids: CASMDRLATNEKLFF. In DNA, the CDR3 is TGTGCCAGCATGGACAGACTCGCAACTAATGAAAAACTGTTTTTT. This rearrangement joins TRBV28 to TRBJ1-4; weak D call: TRBD1 (6 bases). V shed 7 bases and J shed 0 bases, with 12 bases lying between them. The CDR3 length is 15 residues. Germline V lookup: CDR1 MDHEN, CDR2 SYDVKM. Combining the CDR3 with reference TRBV28 and TRBJ1-4 gives the whole variable domain DVKVTQSSRYLVKRTGEKVFLECVQDMDHENMFWYRQDPGLGLRLIYFSYDVKMKEKGDIPEGYSVSREKKERFSLILESASTNQTSMYLCASMDRLATNEKLFFGSGTQLSVL.

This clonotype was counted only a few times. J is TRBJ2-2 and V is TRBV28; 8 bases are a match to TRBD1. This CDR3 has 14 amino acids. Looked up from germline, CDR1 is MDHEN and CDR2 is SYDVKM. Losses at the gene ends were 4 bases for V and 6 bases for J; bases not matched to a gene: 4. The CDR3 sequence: CASSSQGVAGELFF. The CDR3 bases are TGTGCCAGCAGTTCACAGGGGGTGGCCGGGGAGCTGTTTTTT.